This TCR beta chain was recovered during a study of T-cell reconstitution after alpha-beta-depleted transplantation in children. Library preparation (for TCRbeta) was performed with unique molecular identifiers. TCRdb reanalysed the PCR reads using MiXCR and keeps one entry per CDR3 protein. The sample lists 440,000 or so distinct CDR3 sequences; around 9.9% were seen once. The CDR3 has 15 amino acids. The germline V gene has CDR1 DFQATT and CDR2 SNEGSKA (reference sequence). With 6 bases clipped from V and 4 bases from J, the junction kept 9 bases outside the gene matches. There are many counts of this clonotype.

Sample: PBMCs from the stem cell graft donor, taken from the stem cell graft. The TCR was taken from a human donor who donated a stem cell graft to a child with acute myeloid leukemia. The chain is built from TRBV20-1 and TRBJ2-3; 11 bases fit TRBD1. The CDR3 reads CSARRTGGRSDTQYF. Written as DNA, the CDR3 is TGCAGTGCGAGGAGGACAGGGGGCAGGTCAGATACGCAGTATTTT.